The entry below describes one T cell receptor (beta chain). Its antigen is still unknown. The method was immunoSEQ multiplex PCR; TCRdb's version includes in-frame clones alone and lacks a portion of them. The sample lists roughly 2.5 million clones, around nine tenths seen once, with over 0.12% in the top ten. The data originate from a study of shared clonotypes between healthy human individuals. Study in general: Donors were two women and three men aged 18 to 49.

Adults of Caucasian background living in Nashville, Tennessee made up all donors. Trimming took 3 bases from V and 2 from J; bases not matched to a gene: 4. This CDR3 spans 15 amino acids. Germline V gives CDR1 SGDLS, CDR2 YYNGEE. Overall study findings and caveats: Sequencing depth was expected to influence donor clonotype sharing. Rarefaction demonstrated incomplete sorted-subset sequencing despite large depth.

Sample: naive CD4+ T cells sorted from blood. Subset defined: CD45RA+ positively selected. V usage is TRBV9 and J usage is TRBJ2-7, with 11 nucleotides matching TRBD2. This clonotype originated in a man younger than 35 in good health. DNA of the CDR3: TGTGCCAGCAGCGAAGGGACTAGCGGACCCTACGAGCAGTACTTC. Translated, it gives CASSEGTSGPYEQYF.